A single T cell receptor beta chain is shown here with its context. RNA totalling about 0.5 to 1 ug underwent reverse transcription with random hexamers. Amplification of TCR beta CDR3 spanned 54 Vbeta and 13 Jbeta via immunoSEQ multiplex PCR. TCRdb passed the immunoSEQ multiplex PCR reads through MiXCR, listing each CDR3 protein once. This sample carries roughly 330,000 distinct CDR3 sequences, 92% of them seen once, and the ten largest clones take roughly 0.059%. High-throughput TCR beta sequencing covered peripheral CD8+ and CD4+ T cells. The multiple sclerosis control group comprised treatment-naive patients with stable or active relapsing-remitting disease. Through negative isolation, CD4+ and CD8+ T cells were obtained, while TEMRA cells were enriched using FACS. This specimen belongs to a study of CD8 T cells in Susac syndrome. The source is a human donor with multiple sclerosis. The source material was CD4+ T cells from PBMCs.

The CDR3 bases are TGTGCCAGCATCCGGCAAATAGGGACTACCAACACCGGGGAGCTGTTTTTT. Translation gives CASIRQIGTTNTGELFF. The chain has TRBV6-1 and TRBJ2-2, with TRBD2 matching 7 bases. V dropped 7 bases and J dropped 2; count of bases not matched to a gene: 13. The CDR3 has 17 residues. Looked up from germline, CDR1 is MNHNS and CDR2 is SASEGT.